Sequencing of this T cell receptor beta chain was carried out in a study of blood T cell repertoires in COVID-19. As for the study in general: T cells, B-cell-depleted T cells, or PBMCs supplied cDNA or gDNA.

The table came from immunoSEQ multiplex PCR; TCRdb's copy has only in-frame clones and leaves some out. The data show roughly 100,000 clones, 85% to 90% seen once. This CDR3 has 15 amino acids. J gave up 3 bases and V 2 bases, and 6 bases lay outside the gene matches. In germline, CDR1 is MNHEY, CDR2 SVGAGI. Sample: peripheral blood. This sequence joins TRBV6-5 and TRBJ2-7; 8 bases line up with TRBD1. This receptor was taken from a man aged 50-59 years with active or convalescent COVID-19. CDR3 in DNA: TGTGCCAGCAGTTACGGCCAGGGGGCGGGCTACGAGCAGTACGTC. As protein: CASSYGQGAGYEQYV.